A selection of T cell receptor beta chains follows, all from one sample in a study of blood T cell repertoires in COVID-19. Here immunoSEQ multiplex PCR was the method, and the copy in TCRdb shows in-frame clones only, minus some. The sample has hundreds of thousands of clones, about 90% seen once. Sequenced input: peripheral blood. These receptors came from a woman under 40 with COVID-19, enrolled during active disease. Both conserved end residues are part of each CDR3. Fields, in order: clone size, D gene, V gene, J gene, CDR3 protein, CDR3 DNA. A D gene is named only where the DNA matches it firmly. Expanded clones get a size class; other rows say once, few or many, or leave the size out.

NA,TRBD2,TRBV11-2,TRBJ2-1,CASTSAGGSYNEQFF,TGTGCCAGCACCTCAGCGGGAGGCTCCTACAATGAGCAGTTCTTC
few,NA,TRBV29-1,TRBJ1-2,CSARDSLYGYTF,TGCAGCGCCCGGGACTCCCTCTATGGCTACACCTTC
once,TRBD1,TRBV5-4,TRBJ1-2,CASRTGTGIRGYTF,TGTGCCAGCAGAACCGGGACAGGGATCCGTGGCTACACCTTC
NA,TRBD2,TRBV7-3,TRBJ2-7,CASSPGTSGSYEQYF,TGTGCCAGCAGCCCGGGGACTAGCGGGTCCTACGAGCAGTACTTC
NA,NA,TRBV25-1,TRBJ2-3,CASSEYRGTADTQYF,TGTGCCAGCAGTGAATACCGCGGGACGGCAGATACGCAGTATTTT
few,TRBD1,TRBV9,TRBJ1-3,CASSVVSGGNGNTIYF,TGTGCCAGCAGCGTAGTATCAGGGGGAAATGGAAACACCATATATTTT
NA,TRBD2,TRBV5-1,TRBJ2-7,CASSPFRGRGSEQYF,TGCGCCAGCAGCCCCTTCCGCGGGCGGGGGAGCGAGCAGTACTTC
NA,TRBD1,TRBV7-2,TRBJ1-1,CASSFPGTGMNTEAFF,TGTGCCAGCAGCTTCCCCGGGACAGGCATGAACACTGAAGCTTTCTTT
NA,NA,TRBV10-3,TRBJ2-3,CAEGHQGIDTQYF,TGTGCCGAGGGCCACCAGGGGATAGATACGCAGTATTTT
NA,TRBD1,TRBV30,TRBJ2-7,CAWSPDRGREQYF,TGTGCCTGGAGTCCGGACAGGGGAAGGGAGCAGTACTTC
NA,NA,TRBV19,TRBJ2-7,CASSATDYNEQYF,TGTGCCAGTAGTGCTACTGACTACAACGAGCAGTACTTC
NA,TRBD2,TRBV6-6,TRBJ2-1,CASKGSGNNEQFF,TGTGCCAGCAAGGGTAGCGGGAACAATGAGCAGTTCTTC
few,NA,TRBV6-1,TRBJ1-5,CASSEQNNQPQHF,TGTGCCAGCAGTGAACAGAACAATCAGCCCCAGCATTTT
NA,TRBD1,TRBV6-5,TRBJ2-7,CASSPAGTGRYEQYF,TGTGCCAGCAGTCCAGCGGGGACAGGGCGCTACGAGCAGTACTTC
NA,TRBD1,TRBV30,TRBJ1-3,CAWSRGDRGNTIYF,TGTGCCTGGAGTAGGGGGGACAGGGGAAACACCATATATTTT
NA,NA,TRBV9,TRBJ2-1,CASSAREGSYNEQFF,TGTGCCAGCAGCGCTAGAGAGGGCTCCTACAATGAGCAGTTCTTC
NA,TRBD2,TRBV6-4,TRBJ2-6,CASSDSASGVISGANVLTF,TGTGCCAGCAGTGACTCTGCTAGCGGGGTAATCTCTGGGGCCAACGTCCTGACTTTC
NA,NA,TRBV28,TRBJ1-4,CASSPTGIGEKLFF,TGTGCCAGCAGCCCGACAGGTATTGGCGAAAAACTGTTTTTT
once,NA,TRBV28,TRBJ2-5,CASSRPGGFVETQYF,TGTGCCAGCAGTCGCCCTGGGGGCTTCGTGGAGACCCAGTACTTC
NA,NA,TRBV30,TRBJ1-4,CAWEREKLFF,TGTGCCTGGGAGAGGGAAAAACTGTTTTTT
NA,NA,TRBV6-6,TRBJ2-2,CASSYTSPNTGELFF,TGTGCCAGCAGTTACACTAGCCCGAACACCGGGGAGCTGTTTTTT
NA,NA,TRBV13,TRBJ1-5,CASSEDRSGEPQHF,TGTGCCAGCAGCGAAGATCGGTCAGGGGAGCCCCAGCATTTT
NA,NA,TRBV28,TRBJ2-7,CASSTSGTLNYEQYF,TGTGCCAGCAGTACCTCCGGGACTTTGAACTACGAGCAGTACTTC
NA,NA,TRBV30,TRBJ1-2,CAWSVQGGAGGYTF,TGTGCCTGGAGTGTACAAGGGGGGGCAGGTGGCTACACCTTC
NA,NA,TRBV27,TRBJ1-1,CASSLSVQFTEAFF,TGTGCCAGCAGTTTATCGGTCCAGTTCACTGAAGCTTTCTTT
NA,NA,TRBV29-1,TRBJ1-3,CSARRSGNTIYF,TGCAGCGCGAGGAGGTCTGGAAACACCATATATTTT
NA,NA,TRBV24-1,TRBJ2-5,CATSGLLGGEETQYF,TGTGCCACCAGTGGCCTACTAGGGGGAGAGGAGACCCAGTACTTC
NA,TRBD1,TRBV27,TRBJ1-1,CASRITGTGKAFF,TGTGCCAGCAGGATTACCGGGACAGGAAAAGCTTTCTTT
NA,TRBD2,TRBV5-1,TRBJ2-1,CASSFLPSGGYDEQFF,TGCGCCAGCAGCTTTCTCCCTAGCGGGGGTTATGATGAGCAGTTCTTC
NA,TRBD2,TRBV5-1,TRBJ2-1,CASQRWGGRGDEQFF,TGCGCCAGCCAAAGATGGGGCGGGAGAGGCGATGAGCAGTTCTTC
NA,NA,TRBV5-1,TRBJ2-5,CASSAGAQETQYF,TGCGCCAGCAGCGCAGGCGCACAAGAGACCCAGTACTTC
NA,NA,TRBV6-5,TRBJ2-7,CASRRLGGYEQYF,TGTGCCAGCAGAAGACTAGGCGGCTACGAGCAGTACTTC
NA,TRBD1,TRBV30,TRBJ1-1,CAWVTGAGTEAFF,TGTGCCTGGGTCACAGGGGCAGGCACTGAAGCTTTCTTT
NA,TRBD1,TRBV5-5,TRBJ1-4,CASSLRDRGPLVEKLFF,TGTGCCAGCAGCTTGAGGGACAGGGGGCCCCTAGTCGAAAAACTGTTTTTT
NA,TRBD1,TRBV6-1,TRBJ2-1,CASSERDRENNEQFF,TGTGCCAGCAGTGAAAGGGACAGGGAGAACAATGAGCAGTTCTTC
NA,TRBD1,TRBV6-5,TRBJ1-2,CASSYSESGTGDGYTF,TGTGCCAGCAGTTACTCAGAATCCGGGACAGGCGATGGCTACACCTTC
NA,TRBD1,TRBV6-6,TRBJ1-5,CASSSLDRANQPQHF,TGTGCCAGCAGTTCCCTGGACAGGGCCAATCAGCCCCAGCATTTT
NA,NA,TRBV28,TRBJ1-4,CASSFLGAREKLFF,TGTGCCAGCAGTTTTTTGGGGGCGCGGGAAAAACTGTTTTTT
NA,NA,TRBV9,TRBJ2-2,CASSVSGSGELFF,TGTGCCAGCAGCGTGAGCGGATCAGGGGAGCTGTTTTTT
NA,TRBD2,TRBV7-9,TRBJ2-3,CASSSPRAGGDTQYF,TGTGCCAGCAGCTCCCCAAGAGCGGGAGGAGATACGCAGTATTTT
NA,TRBD1,TRBV9,TRBJ2-1,CASSVGVGTGADNEQFF,TGTGCCAGCAGCGTAGGGGTTGGGACAGGGGCCGACAATGAGCAGTTCTTC
NA,TRBD1,TRBV19,TRBJ2-7,CASSMFDRGSYEQYF,TGTGCCAGTAGTATGTTCGACAGGGGATCCTACGAGCAGTACTTC
NA,TRBD1,TRBV6-6,TRBJ2-1,CASRYRGSSYNEQFF,TGTGCCAGCAGGTACAGGGGGAGCTCCTACAATGAGCAGTTCTTC
NA,TRBD1,TRBV15,TRBJ2-7,CATSTHRGPTYEQYF,TGTGCCACCAGCACACACAGGGGCCCAACCTACGAGCAGTACTTC